The 17 T cell receptor beta chains reported below all come from one sample, sequenced in a study of blood T cell repertoires in COVID-19. Method: immunoSEQ multiplex PCR; TCRdb's copy keeps in-frame clones and lacks some. This repertoire shows 350,000 to 400,000 clones, roughly 90% found once; its top ten account for more than 0.85%. Sequencing was performed on PBMCs or T cells enriched from blood (not recorded which). The receptor set was obtained from a woman aged 25 to 39 with acute COVID-19.

The rearrangement uses TRBV14 and TRBJ1-1; TRBD1 matches at 9 bases. Germline CDR1 reads SGHDN; CDR2 reads FVKESK. V was pared by 3 bases and J by 1 base, with 0 bases of the junction left unmatched. The CDR3 runs to 14 residues. The CDR3 bases are TGTGCCAGCAGCCAGGACAGGGGGAACACTGAAGCTTTCTTT. Protein product: CASSQDRGNTEAFF.

V gene TRBV6-2 or TRBV6-3 combines with J gene TRBJ2-7, with D perhaps matching TRBD1 (5 bases). Germline V gene data show CDR1 as MNHEY and CDR2 as SVGEGT. V lost 4 bases and J 1 base, leaving 14 bases between the germline ends. CDR3 length: 15 residues. CDR3 region: CASSLDRFPSYEQYF. In DNA form, the CDR3 reads TGTGCCAGCAGTTTAGACAGATTTCCTTCCTACGAGCAGTACTTC.

The V call is TRBV5-5, the J call TRBJ2-7; unclear D gene. The CDR3 has 12 residues. Germline CDR1 and CDR2: SGHKS and YYEKEE (reference sequence). V was clipped by 1 base and J by 6 bases, with 8 bases between them. The chain's CDR3 is CASSLYQIEQYF. CDR3 in DNA: TGTGCCAGCAGCTTGTACCAGATCGAGCAGTACTTC.

The V and J genes are TRBV7-9 and TRBJ2-1; 11 bases fit TRBD2. Germline V gene data show CDR1 as SEHNR and CDR2 as FQNEAQ (reference sequence). V lost 6 bases, J lost 5 bases, and 3 bases stayed unmatched. CDR3 length: 14 residues. CDR3 DNA sequence: TGTGCCAGCAGGCTAGCGGGGGGAGACAATGAGCAGTTCTTC. It codes for CASRLAGGDNEQFF.

The chain has TRBV9 and TRBJ2-1; 10 nucleotides align to TRBD2. The germline V gene has CDR1 SGDLS and CDR2 YYNGEE. The trim removed 4 bases at V and 6 bases at J, leaving 10 bases unmatched. This CDR3 region has 16 residues. Here the CDR3 reads CASSLRVASGGNEQFF. CDR3 sequence (DNA): TGTGCCAGCAGCCTAAGGGTGGCTAGCGGGGGCAATGAGCAGTTCTTC.

The chain employs TRBV24-1 and TRBJ1-2; 8 bases map to TRBD1. This CDR3 comprises 15 residues. Germline CDR1 reads KGHDR; CDR2 reads SFDVKD. Trimming took 3 bases from V and 6 from J; bases not matched to a gene: 8. The CDR3 DNA is TGTGCCACCAGTGATCCTCGACAGGGGAAGGATGGCTACACCTTC. Protein product: CATSDPRQGKDGYTF.

This chain links TRBV7-2 with TRBJ1-2, with TRBD1 as a possible D gene (5 bases). Per the germline V gene, CDR1 is SGHTA and CDR2 is FQGNSA. CDR3 length equals 18 residues. V lost 1 base and J 3 bases, leaving 21 bases between the germline ends. CDR3 in amino acids: CASSLEVGRSKGYYGYTF. The DNA of the CDR3 is TGTGCCAGCAGCTTAGAGGTGGGGCGTTCGAAGGGCTACTATGGCTACACCTTC.

The V and J genes are TRBV3-1 (or the pseudogene TRBV3-2) and TRBJ1-4; the match to TRBD1 covers 8 bases. Unmatched junction bases numbered 5, after V lost 4 bases and J lost 4 bases. CDR3 length equals 15 residues. Germline V gene lookup returns CDR1 LGHDT and CDR2 YNNKEL (reference sequence). CDR3 in amino acids: CASSPMDRVNEKLFF. The CDR3 DNA reads TGTGCCAGCAGCCCCATGGACAGGGTTAATGAAAAACTGTTTTTT.

This clone has only one observation. This rearrangement joins TRBV24-1 to TRBJ2-3, with D hard to call. V gave up 9 bases and J gave up 4 bases, with 10 bases separating them. The CDR3 loop spans 12 amino acids. CDR1 and CDR2 from the germline V gene are KGHDR and SFDVKD. CDR3 sequence: CATAAGADTQYF. The CDR3 bases are TGTGCCACCGCCGCAGGCGCAGATACGCAGTATTTT.

V usage is TRBV14 and J usage is TRBJ2-7, with 8 bases identical to TRBD2. Germline trimming cut 1 base from V and 2 bases from J; bases unmatched to any gene: 4. Germline CDR1 SGHDN, CDR2 FVKESK. The CDR3 loop spans 15 amino acids. CDR3 in amino acids: CASSQVGGGPYEQYF. CDR3 nucleotide sequence: TGTGCCAGCAGCCAAGTGGGCGGGGGGCCCTACGAGCAGTACTTC.

This clone was seen only once. The chain carries TRBV5-1 and TRBJ2-5; D possibly corresponds to TRBD2 (7 bases). Per the germline V gene, CDR1 is SGHRS and CDR2 is YFSETQ. CDR3 length: 16 amino acids. V lost 1 base, J lost 4 bases, and 17 bases lay in between. CDR3 residues: CASSLPLRGAGETQYF. DNA of the CDR3: TGCGCCAGCAGCTTGCCCCTTCGGGGGGCGGGAGAGACCCAGTACTTC.

The chain recombines TRBV2 with TRBJ1-3; D not resolved. Trimming took off 4 bases at V and 0 bases at J, with 16 bases between the two ends. Germline V lookup: CDR1 SNHLY, CDR2 FYNNEI. This CDR3 has 17 residues. In nucleotides, the CDR3 is TGTGCCAGCAGTGCTCGTTCGAGGCCATTCTCTGGAAACACCATATATTTT. Protein product: CASSARSRPFSGNTIYF.

The chain uses TRBV4-3 and TRBJ1-2, with 7 bases matching TRBD1. Germline V lookup: CDR1 LGHNA, CDR2 YSLEER. The V and J ends lost 0 bases and 4 bases, in that order; junction bases with no gene match: 11. This CDR3 region has 17 residues. The CDR3 DNA follows: TGCGCCAGCAGCCAAGATTTCCGGACAGGTGATCCCTATGGCTACACCTTC. Translated: CASSQDFRTGDPYGYTF.

The V and J genes are TRBV6-1 and TRBJ2-7; 10 bases match TRBD2. Trimming took 0 bases from V and 3 from J; bases not matched to a gene: 5. The CDR3 has 16 residues. Germline CDR1 and CDR2: MNHNS and SASEGT. The CDR3 loop reads CASSEALTSGVYEQYF. CDR3 DNA sequence: TGTGCCAGCAGTGAAGCGCTTACTAGCGGGGTCTACGAGCAGTACTTC.

This clone is a singleton in its sample. CDR3 sequence reads: CASSEMGQAHVYGYTF. CDR3 DNA sequence: TGTGCCAGCAGTGAAATGGGACAGGCTCATGTCTATGGCTACACCTTC. The chain joins TRBV6-1 to TRBJ1-2, with 8 bases identical to TRBD1. V lost 2 bases, J lost 4 bases, and 9 bases stayed unmatched. This CDR3 is built from 16 residues. CDR1 and CDR2 (germline): MNHNS, SASEGT.

The chain carries TRBV5-1 and TRBJ1-6; 7 nucleotides agree with TRBD1. The CDR3 runs 16 residues. V lost 3 bases and J lost 7; bases outside the gene matches: 10. Per the germline V gene, CDR1 is SGHRS and CDR2 is YFSETQ. The CDR3 DNA reads TGCGCCAGCAGCTCAATAGAAGGACAGGCCAATTCACCCCTCCACTTT. Protein sequence: CASSSIEGQANSPLHF.

The chain combines TRBV15 with TRBJ2-3, with 8 bases lining up with TRBD1. The CDR3 contains 18 residues. V shed 0 bases and J 4 bases; nucleotides not matched to a gene: 12. CDR1 LNHNV and CDR2 YYDKDF come from the germline V gene (reference sequence). For the CDR3, the DNA is TGTGCCACCAGCAGAGAAGGTTTGACAGGGGTTTCTCCAGATACGCAGTATTTT. Translation gives CATSREGLTGVSPDTQYF.